This TCR beta chain originates from a study of cytomegalovirus exposure and HLA in healthy donors (dated by TCRdb to about 2017). Study-level background: In an earlier analysis of approximately 500 of the donors, 276 Gb of sequence data and 100 million or so unique TCR beta sequences from roughly 180 million T cells were reported. Donor age, sex, ethnicity and CMV serostatus were compiled alongside the repertoire data. A later analysis re-analyzed previously published TCR beta repertoires from 666 donors and added high-resolution HLA genotyping to study TCR occurrence patterns. The T cell repertoires of 666 subjects were profiled by immunosequencing and related to cytomegalovirus serostatus. An early release covering around 630 HLA-typed donors comprised about 300 gigabases of sequencing data and tens of millions of unique TCR sequences. The number of typed donors differed by locus: roughly 620-640 for A, B, C, DRB1 and DQB1; approximately 520 for DQA1; approximately 610 for DPA1; and around 470 for DPB1. Because of strong linkage in the cohort, five DR-DQ haplotypes were treated as single units for association and clustering. Genome-wide SNP genotypes for about 65% of the roughly 670 donors were used in a later genetic analysis, which treated that subset as a discovery cohort. In the later analysis, no new phenotypic data were used to find candidate immune exposures; instead, reliance was placed on TCR beta sequences and their occurrence across donors. To predict cytomegalovirus infection status, the study brought together high-throughput TCR immunosequencing, statistical association of individual TCRs with disease status, and machine learning. In an earlier analysis of 587 of the donors, high-throughput TCR beta sequencing was used to judge whether each TCR beta V gene segment behaved as functional or pseudogenic. The genetic ancestry cluster associated with self-reported Caucasian donors included about 81% of the roughly 390 genotyped donors. In addition to the first cohort of 666 subjects, a separate validation cohort of approximately 130 different subjects was used. Among about 390 genotyped donors of the cohort, an average of roughly 240,000 unique TCR beta nucleotide sequences were sequenced per donor, 15% to 20% of them non-productive. The study aimed to test whether cataloging public T cell receptors could reveal signatures of past pathogen exposure. All discovery cohort repertoires had been generated using a single sequencing platform. HLA typing included class I and class II loci at four-digit resolution.

The germline V gene specifies SQVTM as CDR1 and ANQGSEA as CDR2. Taken from cysteine to phenylalanine, the CDR3 has 22 residues. Left in the record is the CDR3 DNA by itself, 66 bases read in frame from the first base. The junction shows trimming of 5 bases on V and 2 bases on J, and the gene matches do not reach 29 bases of it. The library was made by the immunoSEQ multiplex PCR assay. For the multiplex PCR, a mixture combining 60 forward primers for TCR Vbeta segments and 13 reverse primers for TCR Jbeta segments was used. The CDR3 region of rearranged TCR beta genes was amplified from genomic DNA by a multiplex PCR assay. On the Illumina HiSeq System, the amplified TCR beta libraries were sequenced as 87-base-pair reads. On the study's bioinformatics: A later analysis tallied roughly 80 million unique TCR beta chains across the 700 or so repertoires, and some 10 million of those chains were shared by two or more donors. Raw reads were error-corrected and collapsed into unique sequences by a nearest-neighbor algorithm in which closely related sequences were merged to remove PCR and sequencing errors. CDR3 sequences were aligned to IMGT reference sequences to assign V, D and J gene segments. Each retained sequence needed at least a six-nucleotide match to both a V gene segment and a J gene segment. Rearrangements were classified as productive when the CDR3 lacked stop codons and remained in frame with V and J, and all other rearrangements were classified as non-productive. Following IMGT convention, CDR3 was defined as the stretch from the second conserved V-encoded cysteine up to the conserved J-encoded phenylalanine. The earlier analysis of 500 to 650 of the donors excluded any sequence lacking an unambiguous match to a single V gene segment. An earlier analysis of under 750 of the donors called V segments functional above 56.7% productive rearrangements and segregating when the between-donor standard deviation exceeded 5%. A statistical classification framework was built to diagnose cytomegalovirus status from the catalog of TCR beta chain sequences. V and J gene assignment, in a later analysis, came from comparing TCR nucleotide sequences with IMGT/GENE-DB human TR gene sequences. In a later analysis, CDR3 sequences and most-parsimonious VDJ recombination scenarios were assigned using the TCRdist pipeline. In a later analysis, each TCR beta chain was defined by its CDR3 amino acid sequence together with its V-gene family, and reads lacking a unique V-gene family were excluded. In a later analysis, approximately 640 highly shared, low-generation-probability nucleotide sequences were removed to address suspected cross-contamination and a sequencing artifact. A later analysis calculated a clonal expansion index for each public chain from normalized within-repertoire ranks of inferred template counts. In a later analysis, generation probabilities were computed with a VDJ recombination model fitted to out-of-frame rearrangements, and the resulting probabilities were checked against IGoR. Hypergeometric tests were used in a later analysis to score TCR-TCR, TCR-HLA and TCR-CMV co-occurrence, with a repertoire-size bias correction applied to the TCR pairs. False discovery rates were estimated in a later analysis by permuting HLA or CMV assignments 20 times. A later analysis grouped co-occurring TCRs with DBSCAN, adding TCRdist sequence similarity when clustering within HLA-allele-positive subsets. Co-occurrence clustering excluded repertoires with fewer than 30,000 or more than 120,000 public chains, plus five with anomalous nucleotide sharing. As stored in TCRdb, this immuneACCESS dataset retains in-frame rearrangements with V and J assigned. A fraction of the clones does not appear; measured against another copy, unresolved V genes explain less than half of the discrepancy, and the remainder lacks a known reason. The V and J calls and clone size are taken from that table; D and trimming were inferred from the DNA. In this sample the table shows under 200,000 clones, around four fifths of which occur a single time. The biggest ten clones account for roughly 1.9% of the sample.

Study-wide findings and limitations: Because HLA typing was missing for some donors at each locus, association tests included only the typed subset. In a later genetic analysis, a missense DCLRE1C variant was associated with V-gene and J-gene trimming of TCR beta chains, and the association was replicated in an independent cohort. In a later genetic analysis, fewer N-insertions in productive TCRs were reported among donors in an Asian-associated ancestry cluster than the approximately 710-donor mean. Compared with equally common non-associated chains, HLA-associated TCR beta chains in a later analysis were more clonally expanded and had lower generation probabilities. An earlier analysis of approximately 590 of the donors showed that most TCR beta V segments appeared in productive rearrangements either about 87% or about 30% of the time, which broadly matched IMGT annotations. Linkage disequilibrium might explain the correlated functional status among segregating V segments, but an unknown experimental factor could not be ruled out. A group of highly shared sequence variants was considered likely to be a technical artifact of the sequencing pipeline. Across donors, most TCR sequences were observed very rarely, whereas some public TCRs were present in many individuals. Specific HLA alleles were associated with 15,000 to 20,000 TCR beta sequences at a false discovery rate of 0.05 in a later analysis. The study listed 150 to 200 TCR beta chains as associated with cytomegalovirus. According to a later analysis, TCR association rates differed among HLA loci, with DRB1 alleles showing the most associated TCRs and HLA-C alleles showing the fewest. A further reported finding was that TCR beta sequences accurately predicted the HLA-A and HLA-B alleles for most subjects in the first cohort. Some IMGT-functional V segments, including TRBV6-2 and TRBV6-3, could not be distinguished by the 87-base-pair reads and were therefore excluded. The earlier analysis of 587 of the donors excluded roughly 16 rarely observed V segments, including chromosome 9 orphons, because counts were too low. It was suggested by the authors that the approach could potentially be generalized to other disease states and immunological phenotypes. The presence/absence analyses assumed that sequencing depth was roughly uniform across donors, and that assumption may not be true. According to a later analysis, parvovirus B19, influenza, CMV and Epstein-Barr virus appeared linked to several top co-occurrence clusters. A later analysis found that most CMV-associated TCR beta chains appeared HLA-restricted, with HLA associations seemingly driven largely by CMV exposure. In vitro tests confirmed that a few of the cytomegalovirus-associated TCR beta chains recognize cytomegalovirus antigens. Assigning TCR associations to individual alleles was difficult when HLA alleles, especially DR and DQ, strongly co-occurred. The classifier was reported to diagnose cytomegalovirus status with high specificity and sensitivity in both the original cohort and the validation cohort. The only immune exposure information available for the cohort was CMV serostatus. In this cohort, only TCR beta chains were sequenced, and detectable features were limited by the absence of alpha or paired-chain data.

Remarks on this clone: Its binding antigen is unknown. No much larger clone is present one base from it, and per-base qualities are unavailable.

The cohort was made up of around 720 healthy bone marrow donors. At the time of sampling, every cohort member was nominally healthy, though immune exposures that went unrecorded were likely present. The donor tested CMV seronegative, placing the donor among the approximately 360 seronegative members of the cohort. Each donor provided a peripheral blood sample, and peripheral blood mononuclear cells were used for TCR beta sequencing. Genomic DNA extraction from the blood cell samples was performed with the Qiagen DNeasy Blood Extraction Kit. The receptor chain draws on TRBV29-1 and TRBJ2-3; 9 middle bases align to TRBD2. This receptor was obtained from a man in his late teens or twenties in good health and CMV-seronegative. Sequenced material: PBMCs. The DNA sequence follows: TGCAGCGTTCGGAACCTTCGGGGGGGAGCGGGAGGACCGTCCTCATCCACAGATACGCAGTATTTT. This encodes CSVRNLRGGAGGPSSSTDTQYF.